Following are 4 T cell receptor beta chains from one sample sequenced in a study of T cell clonotyping in hematopoietic cell transplantation. Measured with immunoSEQ multiplex PCR; TCRdb has only the in-frame clones, and not every one. The sample includes 5,000 or so clones, 89% of them seen just once. This material consisted of peripheral blood mononuclear cells, taken 100 days after allogeneic stem cell transplant. The receptors shown here come from a male patient aged 65-79 years who had an allogeneic stem cell transplant from an unrelated donor, so T cells may come from the graft donor. Some clones in this sample may be carry-over from other donors' samples.

The rearrangement joins TRBV30 to TRBJ2-5, with D unresolved. Germline values: CDR1 GTSNPN, CDR2 SVGIG (reference sequence). There are 11 residues in the CDR3. Deletions cut 4 bases from V and 4 bases from J, with 7 bases between. CDR3 DNA: TGTGCCTGGACCCTAGGAGAGACCCAGTACTTC. As protein: CAWTLGETQYF.

The chain combines TRBV10-2 with TRBJ2-7; D perhaps matches TRBD1 (6 bases). Per the germline V gene, CDR1 is WSHSY and CDR2 is SAAADI. This CDR3 has 13 residues. The V and J ends lost 6 bases and 2 bases respectively, with 11 bases between them. CDR3: CASSPRTAYEQYF. The CDR3 nucleotides read TGCGCCAGCAGCCCGAGGACAGCCTACGAGCAGTACTTC.

The V gene is TRBV19, the J gene TRBJ2-6; unclear D gene. Germline CDR1 reads LNHDA; CDR2 reads SQIVND (reference sequence). The V gene lost 2 bases and the J gene lost 0 bases, with 5 bases spanning the gap. The CDR3 consists of 15 residues. This chain's CDR3 is CASSILVSGANVLTF. DNA of the CDR3: TGTGCCAGTAGTATACTGGTCTCTGGGGCCAACGTCCTGACTTTC.

The V call is TRBV13, the J call TRBJ1-3, with D hard to call. The CDR3 covers 12 residues. Germline V gene lookup returns CDR1 PRHDT and CDR2 FYEKMQ (reference sequence). Trimming took off 1 base at V and 9 bases at J, with 7 bases between the two ends. The DNA for the CDR3 is TGTGCCAGCAGCTTAGCCGGGGTCACCATATATTTT. Protein sequence: CASSLAGVTIYF.